The rows below give T cell receptor beta chains drawn from one sample of a study of CD8+ T cells in alopecia areata. This table comes from immunoSEQ multiplex PCR, and its TCRdb copy is limited to in-frame clones, with some not included. This repertoire shows more than 150,000 clones, 51% found once; its top ten account for around 10%. The sample in question was CD8+ T cells sorted from blood, obtained at week 52, from a patient treated with tofacitinib. All receptors derive from a human donor with alopecia areata. Each CDR3 is given with its conserved first and last residue.

V gene | CDR3 protein
TRBV6-5 | CASSYSTGEANYGYTF
TRBV27 | CASRDRGPNSNQPQHF
TRBV5-1 | CASSWRRSSTDTQYF
TRBV29-1 | CSVLGTGDLSGANVLTF
TRBV7-9 | CASSSEGVEAFF
TRBV13 | CASSTDRVNEQFF
TRBV11-2 | CASRVGTGYNSPLHF
TRBV6-5 | CASSPRTGGEEQFF
TRBV27 | CASSQTGDDEQYF
TRBV29-1 | CSVGPGSYGYTF
TRBV14 | CASSQGTGYIQYF
TRBV6-6 | CASTHGGYGYTF
TRBV10-3 | CAISDGVGSSYNEQFF
TRBV7-2 | CASGLGQHSTDTQYF
TRBV15 | CATSRDRRLQGGSWYGYTF
TRBV7-8 | CASSFYGYTF
TRBV7-8 | CASSPRLTPAGELFF
TRBV11-2 | CASSLSPRDRQETQYF
TRBV4-3 | CASSQLTGGDSYEQYF
TRBV29-1 | CSVAGGASYEQYF
TRBV6-6 | CASSYVASTDTQYF
TRBV6-5 | CASIGAKSPDTQYF
TRBV13 | CASSFGGAKGGYTF
TRBV2 | CASSGDTPEQYF
TRBV7-6 | CASSPSGGPEAFF
TRBV6-5 | CASSYLEGDTEAFF
TRBV6-1 | CASSRTGRDNGYTF
TRBV5-6 | CASSLRGSLQETQYF
TRBV6-5 | CASSPASNTEAFF
TRBV6-6 | CASSHDRDSNQPQHF
TRBV7-9 | CASSFEGDTQYF
TRBV30 | CAWSVRAQGRNEQFF
TRBV13 | CASRGSRTDTQYF
TRBV30 | CAWDWGGETQYF
TRBV29-1 | CSVVALWTEAFF
TRBV30 | CAWSVGAYEQYF
TRBV7-9 | CASSLGYNEQFF
TRBV5-1 | CASSPGRAGGPDTQYF
TRBV30 | CAWSVYGDSNQPQHF
TRBV29-1 | CSVEADSNQPQHF
TRBV5-6 | CASSLGEANQPQHF
TRBV4-1 | CASSQEPGLVDQPQHF
TRBV29-1 | CSAAGTPAKNIQYF
TRBV7-3 | CASSPTGPLTNEQFF
TRBV27 | CASSLWRGIDTQYF
TRBV7-8 | CASSPNSGGANEQFF
TRBV5-6 | CASSYQLAGGNEQFF
TRBV5-4 | CASSPSGTGGADTQYF
TRBV6-5 | CASSSTGGSAGTQYF
TRBV29-1 | CSVRSGIMNTEAFF
TRBV13 | CASSGTFPEQYF
TRBV30 | CAWSVMGLGEQYF